This T cell receptor beta chain was sequenced for a study of blood T cell repertoires in COVID-19 (TCRdb year 2020). For the study in its entirety: The collaborator samples originated in the United States, Italy and Spain and spanned the acute and convalescent phases of COVID-19. Samples were obtained from the ongoing ImmuneRACE study (first 160 participants) and from over a thousand subjects provided by 6 global collaborators. Subjects who had been exposed to COVID-19, were actively infected with it, or had recovered from it provided the deeply sampled blood TCRbeta repertoires that made up the dataset. The repertoires were released in a freely available public database meant as a resource for research on the immune response to SARS-CoV-2. Where HLA class I and class II types were available, the types were taken from metadata supplied by the sample provider, not from assay-based typing. A de-identified subject ID, COVID-19 status, age in years and sex were almost always included in the sample metadata. The prospective study material was composed of cDNA or gDNA derived from T cells, B-cell-depleted T cells, or PBMCs. Overall study outcomes, separate from this receptor: The amount of clinical and demographic metadata varied by source and participant and was provided uncurated.

CDR1 and CDR2 are read off the germline V gene as SGHVS and FQNEAQ. Cut back by 7 bases and 2 bases, the V and J ends lie 16 bases apart. The CDR3 goes from the cysteine to the phenylalanine over 15 residues. Only the CDR3 part of the read is kept: 45 bases, read in frame from the first base. Of note for this clone: Its antigen is still unknown. The sample holds no much larger clone one base away, and base qualities are not on file.

TCRbeta CDR3 regions were amplified from genomic DNA by means of the immunoSEQ Assay, a bias-controlled multiplex PCR. In the source study's methods: The number of nucleated cells in each sample was estimated by amplification of reference gene primers within the assay. To quantify the absolute abundance of each unique TCRbeta CDR3 rearrangement, sequence reads were collapsed and filtered. For each sample, productive Simpson clonality was calculated as the square root of Simpson's diversity index over productive rearrangements. Drawn from immuneACCESS, this table holds only the in-frame rearrangements with V and J called that TCRdb kept. Clones are partly lost; checked studies trace under half to an unresolved V gene and leave the rest unexplained. That table is the source of V, J and clone size, and D and trimming were worked out from the DNA. The sample table records over 350,000 clones; 85% to 90% of these occur just once. The biggest ten clones account for roughly 0.97% of the sample.

In the prospective study, participants were roughly 18 to 100 years old, resided in under 30 geographic areas of the United States, and were enrolled through a virtual design. To assign participants to cohorts, the prospective study relied on clinical history that participants themselves reported in a screening survey and a study questionnaire. Each participant in the prospective study had whole blood, serum and a nasopharyngeal or oropharyngeal swab collected by mobile phlebotomists. Participants in the prospective study had the option to provide additional blood draws and questionnaires over a roughly 2-month period. Before DNA extraction, blood samples from the prospective study were shipped at room temperature or frozen.

Sequenced input: PBMCs or T cells enriched from blood (not recorded which). This chain is built from TRBV7-8 and TRBJ2-3, with a weak D call of TRBD1 (5 bases match). The origin of this receptor is a woman aged 30 to 39 with acute COVID-19. The CDR3 region: CASIFSGRDTDTQYF. The nucleotide sequence is TGTGCCAGCATCTTCTCCGGCAGGGACACAGATACGCAGTATTTT.